The sequence of this TCR beta chain was determined in a study of blood T cell repertoires in COVID-19. Assignment of participants to cohorts was predicated upon participant-reported clinical history. The table came from immunoSEQ multiplex PCR; TCRdb's copy has only in-frame clones and leaves some out. The sample consists of around 300,000 clones, about 90% of them appearing once. This clonotype was obtained from a woman aged 25 to 45 who had recovered from COVID-19. The sample consisted of PBMCs or T cells enriched from blood (not recorded which).

The CDR3 here is CSVGLAGGSYNEQFF. The CDR3 nucleotides are TGCAGCGTTGGACTAGCGGGGGGTTCCTACAATGAGCAGTTCTTC. The rearrangement uses TRBV29-1 and TRBJ2-1, with 13 bases that match TRBD2. CDR1 is SQVTM, CDR2 ANQGSEA, per germline. The CDR3 consists of 15 residues. Losses at the gene ends were 4 bases for V and 1 base for J; bases not matched to a gene: 1.